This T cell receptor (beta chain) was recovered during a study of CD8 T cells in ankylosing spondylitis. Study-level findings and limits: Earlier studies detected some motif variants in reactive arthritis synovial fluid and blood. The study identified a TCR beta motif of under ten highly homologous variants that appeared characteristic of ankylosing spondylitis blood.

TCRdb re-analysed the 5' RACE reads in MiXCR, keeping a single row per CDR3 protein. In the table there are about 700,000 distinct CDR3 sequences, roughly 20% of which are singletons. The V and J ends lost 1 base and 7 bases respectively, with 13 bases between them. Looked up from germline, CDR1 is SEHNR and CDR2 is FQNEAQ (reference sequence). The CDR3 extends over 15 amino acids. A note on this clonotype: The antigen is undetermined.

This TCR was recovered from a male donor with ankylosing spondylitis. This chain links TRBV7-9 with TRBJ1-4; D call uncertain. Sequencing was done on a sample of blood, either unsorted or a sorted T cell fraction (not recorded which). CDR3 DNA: TGTGCCAGCAGCTTAGTGACCAAACGGGGTGAAAAACTGTTTTTT. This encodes CASSLVTKRGEKLFF.